The rows below give T cell receptor beta chains drawn from one sample of a study of blood T cell repertoires in COVID-19. Sequenced by immunoSEQ multiplex PCR; TCRdb stores in-frame clones only, minus some. The sample yields 150,000 to 200,000 clones, approximately 92% seen once. The sample was peripheral blood. All receptors derive from a woman aged 45-65 years with acute or convalescent COVID-19. The CDR3 runs from the conserved cysteine through the conserved F or W. D genes are given only for firm matches. Not all rows give a size; the values are once, few, many and, for expanded clones, a class.

DNA | CDR3 | V | D | length | J | size
TGCGCCAGCAGCCAAGAAGGGGGGGAGGATGAGCAGTTCTTC | CASSQEGGEDEQFF | TRBV4-1 | NA | 14 | TRBJ2-1 | NA
TGTGCCAGTCTTCAGGAGGGTAGGACCTACAATGAGCAGTTCTTC | CASLQEGRTYNEQFF | TRBV19 | NA | 15 | TRBJ2-1 | NA
TGTGCCAGCAGTCGGGACAGGGGGCGCTTAAATGAGCAGTTCTTC | CASSRDRGRLNEQFF | TRBV7-3 | TRBD1 | 15 | TRBJ2-1 | NA
TGCGCCAGCAGCCCCCCTGGGAGGAGGGCTTCCTACAATGAGCAGTTCTTC | CASSPPGRRASYNEQFF | TRBV4-1 | NA | 17 | TRBJ2-1 | NA
TGTGCCAGCAGCTTATGGGGAGACAGGGGGCTTGTTAACACTGAAGCTTTCTTT | CASSLWGDRGLVNTEAFF | TRBV13 | TRBD1 | 18 | TRBJ1-1 | once
TGTGCCTGGAAACAGACCGGGGAGCTGTTTTTT | CAWKQTGELFF | TRBV30 | NA | 11 | TRBJ2-2 | once
TGTGCCAGCAGCGTAGGTGGGGCCTCAACTAATGAAAAACTGTTTTTT | CASSVGGASTNEKLFF | TRBV9 | NA | 16 | TRBJ1-4 | NA
TGTGCCAGCAGTTACCCCGGGTGGCGGGGGGGCTCGGATACGCAGTATTTT | CASSYPGWRGGSDTQYF | TRBV6-2/TRBV6-3 | TRBD2 | 17 | TRBJ2-3 | NA
TGTGCCTGGAGTGTACGTGGGAGTTGGACCGGGGAGCTGTTTTTT | CAWSVRGSWTGELFF | TRBV30 | NA | 15 | TRBJ2-2 | NA
TGTGCCAGCAGTGTAGACAGTGCCACGAGTGGCTACACCTTC | CASSVDSATSGYTF | TRBV2 | NA | 14 | TRBJ1-2 | NA
TGTGCCAGCAGTGAGGGGGGTGGCTACACCTTC | CASSEGGGYTF | TRBV2 | NA | 11 | TRBJ1-2 | NA
TGTGCCAGCAGCTCAGCGGGGCCCCATCAGCCCCAGCATTTT | CASSSAGPHQPQHF | TRBV7-9 | NA | 14 | TRBJ1-5 | NA
TGTGCCACCAGTGACGGCGGGGGGGTGGAGACCCAGTACTTC | CATSDGGGVETQYF | TRBV24-1 | TRBD2 | 14 | TRBJ2-5 | NA
TGTGCCAGCAGTTTGGAGTCTGAGCAGTTCTTC | CASSLESEQFF | TRBV12-3/TRBV12-4 | NA | 11 | TRBJ2-1 | NA
TGTGCCAGCAGCCAAGATTGGAGGGGACTCAATCAGCCCCAGCATTTT | CASSQDWRGLNQPQHF | TRBV3-1/TRBV3-2 | NA | 16 | TRBJ1-5 | NA
TGTGCCAGCTCACGAAACGGACAGGGGGCCTCCTACGAGCAGTACTTC | CASSRNGQGASYEQYF | TRBV18 | TRBD1 | 16 | TRBJ2-7 | NA
TGTGCCAGCAGCCAAGATTACGTTTTCTCCATGAGGCATGGCTACACCTTC | CASSQDYVFSMRHGYTF | TRBV3-1/TRBV3-2 | NA | 17 | TRBJ1-2 | once
TGCGCCAGCAGTGAGTCAAGGGGAACTGAAGCTTTCTTT | CASSESRGTEAFF | TRBV10-1 | NA | 13 | TRBJ1-1 | NA
TGTGCCAGGGACCCCAGGGAGGTTTTGGACGAGCAGTACTTC | CARDPREVLDEQYF | TRBV7-9 | NA | 14 | TRBJ2-7 | NA
TGTGCCAGCAGCCGACAGGGGGGAGACACCGGGGAGCTGTTTTTT | CASSRQGGDTGELFF | TRBV7-9 | TRBD1 | 15 | TRBJ2-2 | NA
TGTGCCAGCAGCTTAGCGGCTAGCGGGACTAGCACAGATACGCAGTATTTT | CASSLAASGTSTDTQYF | TRBV7-9 | TRBD2 | 17 | TRBJ2-3 | NA
TGTGCCAGCAGCGACACTTATAGCAATCAGCCCCAGCATTTT | CASSDTYSNQPQHF | TRBV6-5 | NA | 14 | TRBJ1-5 | NA
TGTGCCAGCAGCTTGGGACAGTCCTACAATGAGCAGTTCTTC | CASSLGQSYNEQFF | TRBV7-2 | TRBD1 | 14 | TRBJ2-1 | NA
TGCGCCAGCAGCTCATTATCGACGGGCTCTGGAAACACCATATATTTT | CASSSLSTGSGNTIYF | TRBV5-1 | NA | 16 | TRBJ1-3 | NA
TGTGCCACCGGACTAGCGGGGGGTAATGAGCAGTTCTTC | CATGLAGGNEQFF | TRBV24-1 | TRBD2 | 13 | TRBJ2-1 | NA